This T cell receptor (beta chain) was found in a study of cytomegalovirus exposure and HLA in healthy donors. With 60 Vbeta and 13 Jbeta primers, the PCR was carried out. Clones were sequenced by immunoSEQ multiplex PCR, and TCRdb holds only the in-frame ones, with some missing. The sample lists over 130,000 clones; 82% were seen once. Germline V lookup: CDR1 LNHDA, CDR2 SQIVND (reference sequence). The V gene end was trimmed by 7 bases and the J gene end by 3 bases; junction bases not matched to a gene: 13. The CDR3 has 18 residues. Sequences were obtained from PBMCs. This receptor was identified in a male donor in good health and CMV-seronegative. The chain is built from TRBV19 and TRBJ2-6; 9 positions match TRBD2. The CDR3 region is CASTPEGRGGFGANVLTF. The CDR3 DNA is TGTGCCAGTACCCCGGAGGGGCGGGGGGGCTTTGGGGCCAACGTCCTGACTTTC.